This record concerns one T cell receptor beta chain sequence. This sample was included in a study of shared T cell receptors in the human thymus. Germline CDR1 reads SGHDT; CDR2 reads YYEEEE. CDR3 size: 16 residues. V was cut by 3 bases and J by 5 bases, with 18 bases left in between. Only in-frame clones appear in the TCRdb table, and some are missing; sequencing was by immunoSEQ multiplex PCR. The sample includes hundreds of thousands of clones, 85% to 95% of them seen just once. Material: thymocytes. The chain recombines TRBV5-6 with TRBJ1-5; a weak D match, TRBD1 (6 bases). This receptor was obtained from a human donor. CDR3 region: CASSSGASDPYQPQHF. CDR3 nucleotide sequence: TGTGCCAGCAGCTCAGGGGCATCGGACCCCTATCAGCCCCAGCATTTT.